This paragraph covers one T cell receptor (beta chain) sequence. Its antigen is not identified. The data originate from a study of Tregs in tolerant kidney transplant recipients. Study-wide findings and caveats: Nucleotide sequences could not be compared across some patients' samples due to primer changes.

Mixed chimerism was transient after nonmyeloablative marrow transplants from related graft donors. Unstimulated Tregs (CD4+CD25+CD127-) and CD4+CD25- non-Tregs were sorted from PBMCs. The V gene end was trimmed by 9 bases and the J gene end by 3 bases; junction bases not matched to a gene: 18. The CDR3 runs 20 residues. CDR1 and CDR2 from the germline V gene are LNHNV and YYDKDF (reference sequence). The table came from immunoSEQ multiplex PCR; TCRdb's copy has only in-frame clones and leaves some out. This table holds some 56,000 clones, about nine tenths found once. The TCR originated in a human patient who received a combined kidney and bone marrow transplant. Some T cells may arise from the graft donor. The chain recombines TRBV15 with TRBJ2-1; 15 nucleotides line up with TRBD2. The sample in question was CD8+ T cells from blood (PBMCs), obtained 24 months after the transplant. Written as DNA, the CDR3 is TGTGCCACAATGAGCGACGGGGGACTAGCGGGAGGAGGGGACTACAATGAGCAGTTCTTC. Translating it yields CATMSDGGLAGGGDYNEQFF.